This T cell receptor (beta chain) comes out of a study of CD8 T cells in Susac syndrome. The authors negatively isolated CD8+ and CD4+ T cells and FACS-enriched TEMRA cells. RNA was extracted with the RNeasy kit, and a quantity of roughly 0.5 to 1 ug was reverse transcribed using random hexamers. TCRdb redid the calling of the immunoSEQ multiplex PCR reads with MiXCR, one entry per CDR3 protein. This sample has under 200,000 distinct CDR3 sequences, with around 94% found just once. From germline, CDR1 is KGHDR and CDR2 SFDVKD. The V and J ends lost 3 bases and 0 bases respectively, with 5 bases between them. CDR3 size: 15 residues.

This TCR came from a human donor in good health. The sample was CD4+ T cells from PBMCs. The rearrangement uses TRBV24-1 and TRBJ2-6, with D perhaps being TRBD1 or TRBD2 (5 bases each). CDR3 nucleotide sequence: TGTGCCACCAGTGATGGGGGCTCTGGGGCCAACGTCCTGACTTTC. Protein product: CATSDGGSGANVLTF.